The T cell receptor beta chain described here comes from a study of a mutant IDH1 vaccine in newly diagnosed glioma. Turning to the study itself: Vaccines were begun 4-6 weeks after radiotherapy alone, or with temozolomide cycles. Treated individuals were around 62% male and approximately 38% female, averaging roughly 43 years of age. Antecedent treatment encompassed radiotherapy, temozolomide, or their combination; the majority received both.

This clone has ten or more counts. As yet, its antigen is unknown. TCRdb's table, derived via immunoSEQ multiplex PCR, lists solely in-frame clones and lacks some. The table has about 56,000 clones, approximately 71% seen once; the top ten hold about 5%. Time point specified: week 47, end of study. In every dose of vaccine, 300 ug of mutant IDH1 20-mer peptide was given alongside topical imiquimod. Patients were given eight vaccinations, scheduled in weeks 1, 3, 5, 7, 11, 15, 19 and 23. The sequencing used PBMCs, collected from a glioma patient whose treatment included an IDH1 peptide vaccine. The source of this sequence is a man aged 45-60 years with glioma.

The CDR3 nucleotides are TGCGCCAGCAGCTTGGGGACGGCTAGCCAGCCCCAGCATTTT. It translates to CASSLGTASQPQHF. The chain carries TRBV5-1 and TRBJ1-5; D is undetermined. Trimming stripped 0 bases from V and 7 bases from J, with 11 bases between. The CDR3 is 14 residues long. Germline values: CDR1 SGHRS, CDR2 YFSETQ. The entire variable domain, with the rest obtained from reference TRBV5-1 and TRBJ1-5, is as follows: KAGVTQTPRYLIKTRGQQVTLSCSPISGHRSVSWYQQTPGQGLQFLFEYFSETQRNKGNFPGRFSGRQFSNSRSEMNVSTLELGDSALYLCASSLGTASQPQHFGDGTRLSIL.